This TCR beta chain was observed in a study of T-cell reconstitution after alpha-beta-depleted transplantation in children. This clonotype came up a few times. Unique molecular identifiers were used to barcode this TCRbeta library. TCRdb re-called the PCR reads through MiXCR, storing one row per CDR3 protein. Among about 400,000 distinct CDR3 sequences listed, about an eighth were seen once. This CDR3 spans 14 amino acids. The germline V gene has CDR1 SGHAT and CDR2 FQNNGV. V lost 5 bases to trimming and J lost 6 bases, with 16 bases between them. Sequenced here: PBMCs, sampled from the stem cell graft. This chain connects TRBV11-2 to TRBJ2-5; maybe TRBD2 (5 bases). This receptor was taken from a human donor who donated a stem cell graft to a child with Fanconi anemia. CDR3 protein: CASSQDGRVKTQYF. DNA for the CDR3: TGTGCCAGCAGCCAGGACGGGCGGGTGAAGACCCAGTACTTC.